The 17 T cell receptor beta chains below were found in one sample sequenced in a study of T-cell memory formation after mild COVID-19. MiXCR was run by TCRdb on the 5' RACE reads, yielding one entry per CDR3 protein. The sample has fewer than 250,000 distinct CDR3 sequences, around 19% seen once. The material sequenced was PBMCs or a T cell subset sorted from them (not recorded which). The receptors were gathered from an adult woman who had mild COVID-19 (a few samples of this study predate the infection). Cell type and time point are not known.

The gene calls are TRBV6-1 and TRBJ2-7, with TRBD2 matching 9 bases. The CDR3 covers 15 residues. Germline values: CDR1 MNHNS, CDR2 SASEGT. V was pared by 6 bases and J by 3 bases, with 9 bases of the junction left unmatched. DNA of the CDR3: TGTGCCAGCAGACCTAGCGGGAAGGCAGGCTACGAGCAGTACTTC. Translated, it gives CASRPSGKAGYEQYF.

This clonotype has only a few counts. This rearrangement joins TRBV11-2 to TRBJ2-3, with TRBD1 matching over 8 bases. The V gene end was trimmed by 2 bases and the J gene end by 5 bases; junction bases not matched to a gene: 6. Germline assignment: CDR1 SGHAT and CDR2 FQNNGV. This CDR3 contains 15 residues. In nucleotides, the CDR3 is TGTGCCAGCAGCTTACTCGGACAGGGTATAGATACGCAGTATTTT. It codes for CASSLLGQGIDTQYF.

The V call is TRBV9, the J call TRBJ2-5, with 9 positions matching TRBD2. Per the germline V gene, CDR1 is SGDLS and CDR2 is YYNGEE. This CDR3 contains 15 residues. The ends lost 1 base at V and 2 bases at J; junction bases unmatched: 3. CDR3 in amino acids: CASSVSSGVQETQYF. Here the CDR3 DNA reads TGTGCCAGCAGCGTATCTAGCGGGGTACAAGAGACCCAGTACTTC. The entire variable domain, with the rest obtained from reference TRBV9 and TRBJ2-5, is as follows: DSGVTQTPKHLITATGQRVTLRCSPRSGDLSVYWYQQSLDQGLQFLIQYYNGEERAKGNILERFSAQQFPDLHSELNLSSLELGDSALYFCASSVSSGVQETQYFGPGTRLLVL.

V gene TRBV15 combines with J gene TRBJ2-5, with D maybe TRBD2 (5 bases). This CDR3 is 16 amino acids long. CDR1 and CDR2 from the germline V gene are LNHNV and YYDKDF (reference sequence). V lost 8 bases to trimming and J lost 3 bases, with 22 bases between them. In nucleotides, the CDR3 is TGTGCCACCGGCCGGGAAGCTAAAGTGGCCGAAGAGACCCAGTACTTC. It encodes CATGREAKVAEETQYF.

The CDR3 DNA is TGTGCCAGCAGCGCATCCGGGACTAGCGGCACAGATACGCAGTATTTT. Its translation is CASSASGTSGTDTQYF. The chain carries TRBV9 and TRBJ2-3, with 10 bases that match TRBD2. V shed 3 bases and J 1 base; nucleotides not matched to a gene: 5. This CDR3 spans 16 amino acids. Germline V lookup: CDR1 SGDLS, CDR2 YYNGEE.

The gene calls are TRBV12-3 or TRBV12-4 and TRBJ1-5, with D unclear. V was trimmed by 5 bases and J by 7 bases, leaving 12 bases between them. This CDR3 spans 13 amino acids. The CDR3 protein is CASSTDSFQPQHF. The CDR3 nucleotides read TGTGCCAGCAGTACGGACTCTTTCCAGCCCCAGCATTTT.

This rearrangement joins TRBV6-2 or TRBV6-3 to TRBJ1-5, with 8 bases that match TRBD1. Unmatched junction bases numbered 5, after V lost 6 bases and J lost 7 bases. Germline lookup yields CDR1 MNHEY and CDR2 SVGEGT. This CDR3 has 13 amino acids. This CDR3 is CASSDTGGQPQHF. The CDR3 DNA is TGTGCCAGCAGCGATACAGGGGGACAGCCCCAGCATTTT.

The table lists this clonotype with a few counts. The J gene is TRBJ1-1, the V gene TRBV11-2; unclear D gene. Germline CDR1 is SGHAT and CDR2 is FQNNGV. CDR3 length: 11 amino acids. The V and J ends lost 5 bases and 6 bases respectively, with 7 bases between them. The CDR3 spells CASSTTSEAFF. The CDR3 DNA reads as TGTGCCAGCAGCACGACCTCTGAAGCTTTCTTT. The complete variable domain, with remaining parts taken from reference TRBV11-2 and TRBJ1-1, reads EAGVAQSPRYKIIEKRQSVAFWCNPISGHATLYWYQQILGQGPKLLIQFQNNGVVDDSQLPKDRFSAERLKGVDSTLKIQPAKLEDSAVYLCASSTTSEAFFGQGTRLTVV.

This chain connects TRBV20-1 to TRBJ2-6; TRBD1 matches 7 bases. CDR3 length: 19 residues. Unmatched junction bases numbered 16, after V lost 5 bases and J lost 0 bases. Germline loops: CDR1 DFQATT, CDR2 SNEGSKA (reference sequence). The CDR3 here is CSADPQRDRDSSGANVLTF. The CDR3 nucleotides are TGCAGTGCTGACCCCCAGAGGGACAGAGATAGCTCTGGGGCCAACGTCCTGACTTTC.

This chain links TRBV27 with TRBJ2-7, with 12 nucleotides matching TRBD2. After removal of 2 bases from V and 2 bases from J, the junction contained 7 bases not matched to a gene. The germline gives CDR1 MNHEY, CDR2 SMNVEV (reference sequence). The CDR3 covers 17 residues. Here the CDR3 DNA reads TGTGCCAGCAGTTTAGCTAGCGGGGGGGCCGTCGCCTACGAGCAGTACTTC. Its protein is CASSLASGGAVAYEQYF.

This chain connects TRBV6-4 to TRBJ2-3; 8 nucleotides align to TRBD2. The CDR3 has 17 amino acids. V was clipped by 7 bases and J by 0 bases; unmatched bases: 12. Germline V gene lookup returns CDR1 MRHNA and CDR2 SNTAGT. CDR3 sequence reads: CASTRPTTSGSTDTQYF. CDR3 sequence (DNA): TGTGCCAGCACCCGACCCACTACTAGCGGAAGCACAGATACGCAGTATTTT.

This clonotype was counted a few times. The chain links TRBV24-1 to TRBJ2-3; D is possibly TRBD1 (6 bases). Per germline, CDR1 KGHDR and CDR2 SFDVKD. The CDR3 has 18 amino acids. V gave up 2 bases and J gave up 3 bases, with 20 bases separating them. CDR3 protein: CATSDSLRSGVWTDTQYF. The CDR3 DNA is TGTGCCACCAGTGATTCCTTGAGATCAGGGGTGTGGACAGATACGCAGTATTTT.

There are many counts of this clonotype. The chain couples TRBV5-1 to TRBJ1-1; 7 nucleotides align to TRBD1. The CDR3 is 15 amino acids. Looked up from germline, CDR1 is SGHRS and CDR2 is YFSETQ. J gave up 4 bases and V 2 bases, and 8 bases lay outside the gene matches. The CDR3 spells CASSFRRTGSTEAFF. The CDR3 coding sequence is TGCGCCAGCAGCTTCCGCCGGACAGGTTCCACTGAAGCTTTCTTT.

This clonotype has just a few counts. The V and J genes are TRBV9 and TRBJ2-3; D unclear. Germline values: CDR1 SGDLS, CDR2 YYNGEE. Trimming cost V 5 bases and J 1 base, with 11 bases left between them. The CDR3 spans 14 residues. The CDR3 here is CASSVTKGTDTQYF. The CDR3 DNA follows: TGTGCCAGCAGTGTGACAAAGGGCACAGATACGCAGTATTTT.

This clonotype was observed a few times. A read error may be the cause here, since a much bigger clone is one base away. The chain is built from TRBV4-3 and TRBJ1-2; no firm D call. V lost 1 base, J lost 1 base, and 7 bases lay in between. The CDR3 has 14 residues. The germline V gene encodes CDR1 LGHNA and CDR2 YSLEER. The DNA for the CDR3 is TGCGCCAGCAGCCAAGGTCTTTTTAACTATGGCTACACCTTC. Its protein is CASSQGLFNYGYTF.

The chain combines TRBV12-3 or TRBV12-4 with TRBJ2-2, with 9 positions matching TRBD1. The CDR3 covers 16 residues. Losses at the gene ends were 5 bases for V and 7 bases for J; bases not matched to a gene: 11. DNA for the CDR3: TGTGCCAGCAGTCTCTCGGGGACAGGGTTCGGCGGGGAGCTGTTTTTT. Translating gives CASSLSGTGFGGELFF.

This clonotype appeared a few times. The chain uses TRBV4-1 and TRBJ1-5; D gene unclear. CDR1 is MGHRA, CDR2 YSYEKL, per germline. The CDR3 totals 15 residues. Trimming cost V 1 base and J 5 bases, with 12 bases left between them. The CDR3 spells CASSQVVSNDQPQHF. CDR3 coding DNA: TGCGCCAGCAGCCAAGTTGTCTCCAACGATCAGCCCCAGCATTTT.